The clone carrying this TCR beta chain has a handful of counts. No antigen is known for it. This sample is part of a study of identical twins. Study findings and constraints: Cross-sectional statistical analysis was relied on for the conclusions, without the same donors being followed.

Trimming removed 3 bases at V and 4 bases at J, with 15 bases between. The CDR3 sequence is 15 residues long. Each CDR3 protein is one row after TCRdb ran MiXCR on the 5' RACE reads. The sample contains 500,000 or so distinct CDR3 sequences, around 20% of which appear only once. These data are also associated with another study on T cells expressing NK-cell markers. From that report: Serological testing identified seven of the eight sequenced donors as HCMV-seropositive and one as seronegative. For a few donors, these clonotypes were likewise the leading ones in the CD3+CD56-NKG2C+ fraction.

The rearrangement uses TRBV12-3 or TRBV12-4 and TRBJ1-2, with unresolved D. This TCR was recovered from a woman under 30 in good health. Sequencing was carried out using CD4+ T cells sorted from blood. CDR3 protein: CASSFPGSGIYGYTF. The CDR3 nucleotides read TGTGCCAGCAGTTTTCCTGGGTCAGGAATCTATGGCTACACCTTC.